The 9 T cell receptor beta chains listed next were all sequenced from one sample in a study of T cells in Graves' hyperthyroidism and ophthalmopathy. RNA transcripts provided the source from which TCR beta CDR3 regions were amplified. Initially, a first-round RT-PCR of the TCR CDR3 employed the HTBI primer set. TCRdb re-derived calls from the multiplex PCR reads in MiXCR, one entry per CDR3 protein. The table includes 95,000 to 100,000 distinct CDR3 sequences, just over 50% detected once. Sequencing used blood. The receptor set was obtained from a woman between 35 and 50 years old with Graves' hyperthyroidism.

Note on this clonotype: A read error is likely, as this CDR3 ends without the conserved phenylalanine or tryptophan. The DNA of the CDR3 is TGTGCCAGCAGCTTAGGGGGGCAGGAGCCCTACGAGCAGTACTCC. Protein sequence: CASSLGGQEPYEQYS. The V call is TRBV11-2, the J call TRBJ2-7, with D possibly matching TRBD1 (6 bases). The CDR3 extends over 15 amino acids. The ends were cut back, 1 base at V and 2 bases at J, with 12 bases in the middle. CDR1 and CDR2 (germline): SGHAT, FQNNGV.

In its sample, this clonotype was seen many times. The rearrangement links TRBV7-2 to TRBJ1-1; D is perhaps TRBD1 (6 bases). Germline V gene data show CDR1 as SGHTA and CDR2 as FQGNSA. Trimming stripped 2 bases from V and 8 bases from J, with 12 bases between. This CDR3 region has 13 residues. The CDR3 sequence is CASSLTKGTEAFF. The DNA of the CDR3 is TGTGCCAGCAGCTTAACAAAGGGGACAGAAGCTTTCTTT.

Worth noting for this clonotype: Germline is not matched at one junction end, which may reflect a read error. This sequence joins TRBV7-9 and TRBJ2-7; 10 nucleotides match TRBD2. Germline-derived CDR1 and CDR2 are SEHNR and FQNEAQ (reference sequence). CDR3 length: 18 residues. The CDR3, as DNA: TGCGCCAGCAGCCAAGATCTAGCGGGGGAGTCCCACACCTACGAGCAGTACTTC. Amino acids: CASSQDLAGESHTYEQYF.

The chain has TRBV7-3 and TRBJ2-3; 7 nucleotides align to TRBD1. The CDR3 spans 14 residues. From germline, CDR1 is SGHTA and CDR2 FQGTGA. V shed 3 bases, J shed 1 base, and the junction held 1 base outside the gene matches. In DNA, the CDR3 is TGTGCCAGCAGCTTCGACAGGGGCACAGATACGCAGTATTTT. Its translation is CASSFDRGTDTQYF.

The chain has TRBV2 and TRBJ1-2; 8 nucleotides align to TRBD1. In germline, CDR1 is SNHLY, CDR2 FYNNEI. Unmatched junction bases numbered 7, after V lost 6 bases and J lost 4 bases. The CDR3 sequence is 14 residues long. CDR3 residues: CASRAGTGRYGYTF. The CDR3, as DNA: TGTGCCAGCAGAGCCGGGACAGGCCGCTATGGCTACACCTTC.

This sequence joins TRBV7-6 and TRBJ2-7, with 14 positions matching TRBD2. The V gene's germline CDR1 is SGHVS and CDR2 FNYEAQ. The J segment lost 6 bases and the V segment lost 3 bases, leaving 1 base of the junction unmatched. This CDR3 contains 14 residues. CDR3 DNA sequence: TGTGCCAGCAGCTTTGGACTAGCGGGAGGCGAGCAGTACTTC. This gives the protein CASSFGLAGGEQYF.

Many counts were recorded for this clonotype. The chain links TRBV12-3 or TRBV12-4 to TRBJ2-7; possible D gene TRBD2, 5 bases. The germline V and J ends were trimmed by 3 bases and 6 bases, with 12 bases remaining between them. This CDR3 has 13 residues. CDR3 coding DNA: TGTGCCAGCAGTTTGGCCAGGACTCTCGAGCAGTACTTC. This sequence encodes CASSLARTLEQYF.

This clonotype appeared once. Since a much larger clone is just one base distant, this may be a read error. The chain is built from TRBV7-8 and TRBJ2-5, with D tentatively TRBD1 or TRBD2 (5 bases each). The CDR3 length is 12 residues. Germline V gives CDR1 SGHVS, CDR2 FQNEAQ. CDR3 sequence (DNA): TGTGTCAGCAGCTCCGGGACAGAGACCCAGTACTTC. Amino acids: CVSSSGTETQYF.

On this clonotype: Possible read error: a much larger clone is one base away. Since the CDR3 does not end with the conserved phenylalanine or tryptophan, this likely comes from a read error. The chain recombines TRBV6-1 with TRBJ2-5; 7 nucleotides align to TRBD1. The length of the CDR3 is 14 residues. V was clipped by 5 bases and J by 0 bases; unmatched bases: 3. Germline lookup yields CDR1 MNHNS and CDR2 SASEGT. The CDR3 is CASSPQGDQETQYI. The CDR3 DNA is TGTGCCAGCAGTCCGCAGGGGGACCAAGAGACCCAGTACATC.